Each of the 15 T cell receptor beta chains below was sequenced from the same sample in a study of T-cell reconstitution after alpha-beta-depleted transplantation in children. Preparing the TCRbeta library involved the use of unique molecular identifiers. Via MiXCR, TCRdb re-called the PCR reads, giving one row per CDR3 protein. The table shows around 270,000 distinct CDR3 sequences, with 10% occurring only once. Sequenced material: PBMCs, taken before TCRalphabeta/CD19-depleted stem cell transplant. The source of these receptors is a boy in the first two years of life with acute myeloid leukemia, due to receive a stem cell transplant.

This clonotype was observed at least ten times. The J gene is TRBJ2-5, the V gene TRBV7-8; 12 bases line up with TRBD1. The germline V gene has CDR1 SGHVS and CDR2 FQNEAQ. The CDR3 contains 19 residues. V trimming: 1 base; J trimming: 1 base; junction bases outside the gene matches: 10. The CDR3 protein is CASSLEVGTGGPPQETQYF. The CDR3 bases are TGTGCCAGCAGCTTAGAGGTCGGGACAGGGGGCCCTCCCCAAGAGACCCAGTACTTC.

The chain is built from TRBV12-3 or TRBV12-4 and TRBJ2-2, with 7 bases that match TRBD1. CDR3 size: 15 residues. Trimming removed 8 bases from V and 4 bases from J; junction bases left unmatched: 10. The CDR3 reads CASELPGQTTGELFF. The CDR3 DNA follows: TGTGCCAGCGAACTTCCGGGACAGACCACCGGGGAGCTGTTTTTT.

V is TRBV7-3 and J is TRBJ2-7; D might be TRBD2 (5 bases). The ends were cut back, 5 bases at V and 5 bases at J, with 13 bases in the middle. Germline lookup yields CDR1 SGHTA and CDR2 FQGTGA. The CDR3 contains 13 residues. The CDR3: CASSPSGFDEQYF. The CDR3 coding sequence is TGTGCCAGCAGCCCCTCGGGGTTCGACGAGCAGTACTTC.

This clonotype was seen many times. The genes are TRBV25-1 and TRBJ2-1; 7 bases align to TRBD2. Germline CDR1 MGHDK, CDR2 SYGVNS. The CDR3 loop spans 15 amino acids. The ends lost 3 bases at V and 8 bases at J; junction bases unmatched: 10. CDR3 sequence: CASSEGLPGGYEQFF. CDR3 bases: TGTGCCAGCAGTGAGGGACTACCGGGAGGTTATGAGCAGTTCTTC.

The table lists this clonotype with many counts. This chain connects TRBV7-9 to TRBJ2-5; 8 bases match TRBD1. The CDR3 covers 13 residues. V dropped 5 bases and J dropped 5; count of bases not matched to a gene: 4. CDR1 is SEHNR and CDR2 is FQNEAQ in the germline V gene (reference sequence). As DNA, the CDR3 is TGTGCCAGCAGCCCCAGGGGGCCGGAGACCCAGTACTTC. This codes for CASSPRGPETQYF.

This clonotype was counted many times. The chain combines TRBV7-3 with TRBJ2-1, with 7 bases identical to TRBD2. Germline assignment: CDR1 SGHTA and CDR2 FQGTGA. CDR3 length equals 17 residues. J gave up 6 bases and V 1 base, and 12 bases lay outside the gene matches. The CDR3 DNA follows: TGTGCCAGCAGCTTAATGCCGGTGTTGCGGGAGCTCAATGAGCAGTTCTTC. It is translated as CASSLMPVLRELNEQFF.

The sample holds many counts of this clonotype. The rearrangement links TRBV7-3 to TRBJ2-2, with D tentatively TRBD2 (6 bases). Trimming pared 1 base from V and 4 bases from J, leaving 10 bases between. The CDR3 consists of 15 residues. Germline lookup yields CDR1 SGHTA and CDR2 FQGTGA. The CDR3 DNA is TGTGCCAGCAGCTTAAGTCAGGGAGGCACCGGGGAGCTGTTTTTT. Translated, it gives CASSLSQGGTGELFF.

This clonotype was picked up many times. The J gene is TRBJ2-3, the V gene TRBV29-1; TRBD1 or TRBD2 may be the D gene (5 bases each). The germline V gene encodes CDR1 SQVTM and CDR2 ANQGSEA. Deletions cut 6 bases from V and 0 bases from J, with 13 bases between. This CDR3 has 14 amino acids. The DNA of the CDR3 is TGCAGCGTCGAACGGGGCGCTAGCACAGATACGCAGTATTTT. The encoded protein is CSVERGASTDTQYF.

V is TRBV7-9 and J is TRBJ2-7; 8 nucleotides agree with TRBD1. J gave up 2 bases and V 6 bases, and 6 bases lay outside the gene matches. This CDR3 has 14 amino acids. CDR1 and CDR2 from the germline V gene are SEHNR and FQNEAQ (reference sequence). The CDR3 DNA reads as TGTGCCAGCAGAGGGACAGGTCCCCCCTACGAGCAGTACTTC. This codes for CASRGTGPPYEQYF.

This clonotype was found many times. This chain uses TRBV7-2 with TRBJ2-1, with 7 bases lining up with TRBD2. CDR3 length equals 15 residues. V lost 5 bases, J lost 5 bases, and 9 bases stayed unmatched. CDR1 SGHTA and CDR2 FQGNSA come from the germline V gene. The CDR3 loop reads CASSHPFRGDNEQFF. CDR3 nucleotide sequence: TGTGCCAGCAGCCACCCCTTCCGGGGGGACAATGAGCAGTTCTTC.

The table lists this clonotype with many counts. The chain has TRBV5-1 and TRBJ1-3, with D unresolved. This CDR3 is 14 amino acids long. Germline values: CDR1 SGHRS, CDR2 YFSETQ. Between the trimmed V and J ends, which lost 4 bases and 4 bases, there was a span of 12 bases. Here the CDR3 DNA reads TGCGCCAGCAGCCCCATTTCCGGAGGAAACACCATATATTTT. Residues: CASSPISGGNTIYF.

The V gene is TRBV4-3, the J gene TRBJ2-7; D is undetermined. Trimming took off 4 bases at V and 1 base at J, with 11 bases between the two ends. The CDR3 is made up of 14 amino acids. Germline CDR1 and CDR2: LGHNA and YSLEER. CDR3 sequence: CASSRSSLSYEQYF. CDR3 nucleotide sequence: TGCGCCAGCAGCCGCAGTTCTCTTTCCTACGAGCAGTACTTC.

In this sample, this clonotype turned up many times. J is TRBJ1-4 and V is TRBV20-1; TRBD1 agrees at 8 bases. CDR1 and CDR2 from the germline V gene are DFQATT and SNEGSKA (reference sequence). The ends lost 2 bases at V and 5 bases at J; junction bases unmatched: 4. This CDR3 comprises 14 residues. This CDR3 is CSARLRDRNEKLFF. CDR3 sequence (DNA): TGCAGTGCTAGACTCCGGGACAGGAATGAAAAACTGTTTTTT.

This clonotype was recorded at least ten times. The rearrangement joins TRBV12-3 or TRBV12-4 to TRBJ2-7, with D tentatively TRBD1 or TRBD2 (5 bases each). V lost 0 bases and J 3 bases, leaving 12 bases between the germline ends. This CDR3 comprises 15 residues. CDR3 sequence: CASSLAGTEHYEQYF. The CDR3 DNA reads TGTGCCAGCAGTTTAGCTGGGACGGAACACTACGAGCAGTACTTC.

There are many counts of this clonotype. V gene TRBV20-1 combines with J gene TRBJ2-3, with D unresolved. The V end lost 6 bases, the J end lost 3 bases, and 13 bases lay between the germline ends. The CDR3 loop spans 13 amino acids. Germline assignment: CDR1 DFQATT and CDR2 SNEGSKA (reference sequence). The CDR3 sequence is CSADPTRTDTQYF. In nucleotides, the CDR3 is TGCAGTGCCGACCCGACGCGGACAGATACGCAGTATTTT.